The following is a TCR beta chain sequence with its context. Its antigen is not known. The assay was immunoSEQ multiplex PCR, and TCRdb's table has in-frame clones only and misses some. Among around 41,000 clones listed, approximately 90% were seen once. Only cases whose brain tissue showed the highest T cell transcript signatures were sequenced. The sample originates from a study of brain T cells in children with intractable seizures. Study results and caveats: Pre-surgery blood may have been undersampled, hiding some clones.

The CDR3 has 16 amino acids. Germline V CDR1 and CDR2: MNHNS, SASEGT. V was pared by 2 bases and J by 0 bases, with 2 bases of the junction left unmatched. The sequences come from peripheral blood, collected at surgery. This receptor was obtained from a girl aged 2 to 9 with tuberous sclerosis and intractable seizures. The chain couples TRBV6-1 to TRBJ2-1, with 9 bases aligning to TRBD1. The CDR3 DNA sequence: TGTGCCAGCAGTGAACAGGGACAGGGCTCCTACAATGAGCAGTTCTTC. The encoded protein is CASSEQGQGSYNEQFF.